The 22 T cell receptor beta chains presented below share a single source sample, sequenced in a study of T cells in Graves' hyperthyroidism and ophthalmopathy. The CDR3 regions of TCR beta were amplified from RNA transcripts. HTBI primers were the set used in a first-round RT-PCR of the TCR CDR3. TCRdb passed the multiplex PCR reads through MiXCR, listing each CDR3 protein once. This sample has over 300,000 distinct CDR3 sequences, with roughly 13% found just once. The sequencing input was blood. These receptors were collected from a woman in her 40s with Graves' ophthalmopathy.

This clonotype was seen only a few times. J is TRBJ1-3 and V is TRBV6-6; 7 nucleotides agree with TRBD1. CDR3 length equals 16 residues. CDR1 is MNHNY and CDR2 is SVGAGI in the germline V gene (reference sequence). After removal of 2 bases from V and 4 bases from J, the junction contained 8 bases not matched to a gene. CDR3 sequence (DNA): TGTGCCAGCAGTTACAACTTAGGGACAGTCGGAAACACCATATATTTT. This encodes CASSYNLGTVGNTIYF.

This clonotype was observed a handful of times. V usage is TRBV19 and J usage is TRBJ1-2; D is unresolved. The CDR3 totals 15 residues. CDR1 and CDR2 from the germline V gene are LNHDA and SQIVND (reference sequence). V lost 3 bases and J 0 bases, leaving 11 bases between the germline ends. This chain's CDR3 is CASSMSLLANYGYTF. CDR3 nucleotide sequence: TGTGCCAGTAGTATGAGTCTTTTAGCTAACTATGGCTACACCTTC.

The sample holds many counts of this clonotype. The chain recombines TRBV11-2 with TRBJ2-1; D might be TRBD1 (5 bases). CDR1 SGHAT and CDR2 FQNNGV come from the germline V gene. CDR3 length equals 18 residues. Trimming took off 4 bases at V and 5 bases at J, with 24 bases between the two ends. The CDR3 sequence: CASSSQRHDSSRHNEQFF. For the CDR3, the DNA is TGTGCCAGCAGCTCCCAGAGGCATGACAGCAGTCGACACAATGAGCAGTTCTTC.

This clonotype was counted many times. The chain couples TRBV12-5 to TRBJ2-3, with 10 bases that match TRBD2. Germline V gene sequence: CDR1 LGHNT, CDR2 FRNRAP. CDR3 length: 15 amino acids. Trimming removed 3 bases from V and 2 bases from J; junction bases left unmatched: 2. The CDR3 nucleotides are TGTGCTAGTGGTTTAGCGGGGGGGAACACAGATACGCAGTATTTT. Amino acid sequence: CASGLAGGNTDTQYF.

The J gene is TRBJ2-7, the V gene TRBV2; unclear D gene. V lost 6 bases, J lost 6 bases, and 18 bases lay in between. Germline V gene data show CDR1 as SNHLY and CDR2 as FYNNEI. CDR3 size: 14 residues. The CDR3 protein is CASRENLPRGEQYF. As DNA, the CDR3 is TGTGCCAGCAGAGAGAACCTACCCCGTGGCGAGCAGTACTTC.

This clonotype appeared many times. The chain couples TRBV2 to TRBJ1-1; D remains ambiguous. Germline CDR1 reads SNHLY; CDR2 reads FYNNEI. Trimming pared 8 bases from V and 0 bases from J, leaving 16 bases between. This CDR3 has 15 residues. The chain's CDR3 is CASYHRTSMNTEAFF. CDR3 coding DNA: TGTGCCAGCTACCACCGGACCTCCATGAACACTGAAGCTTTCTTT.

Worth noting for this clonotype: Germline is not matched at one junction end, which may reflect a read error. The chain couples TRBV30 to TRBJ2-2, with a tentative D call TRBD2 (5 bases). The CDR3 runs 14 residues. From germline, CDR1 is GTSNPN and CDR2 SVGIG (reference sequence). The CDR3 here is CAWSRHPNTGELVF. The CDR3 DNA reads TGTGCCTGGAGTAGACACCCGAACACCGGGGAGCTGGTTTTT.

Points on this clonotype: This may arise from a read error, as a much more abundant clone is one base away. The rearrangement uses TRBV28 and TRBJ2-4; D may correspond to TRBD1 or TRBD2 (5 bases each). The CDR3 contains 14 residues. CDR1 and CDR2 (germline): MDHEN, SYDVKM. CDR3 in amino acids: CASRSGLAKNVQYF. The CDR3 DNA sequence: TGTGCCAGCAGATCAGGGCTAGCCAAAAACGTTCAGTACTTC.

This clonotype was counted ten times or more. The V call is TRBV29-1, the J call TRBJ1-1; D gene ambiguous. Trimming stripped 4 bases from V and 1 base from J, with 13 bases between. Germline CDR1 and CDR2: SQVTM and ANQGSEA. The CDR3 loop spans 14 amino acids. CDR3 sequence (DNA): TGCAGCGTTGCGGTTTCCCCAGGGAACACTGAAGCTTTCTTT. Translated, it gives CSVAVSPGNTEAFF.

This clonotype was picked up many times. This chain uses TRBV2 with TRBJ1-3; a possible D gene is TRBD1 (5 bases). The germline V gene has CDR1 SNHLY and CDR2 FYNNEI. V was pared by 6 bases and J by 3 bases, with 18 bases between. This CDR3 is built from 16 residues. This CDR3 reads CASSGLQGLGGNTIYF. DNA of the CDR3: TGTGCCAGCAGCGGACTTCAGGGTCTCGGTGGAAACACCATATATTTT.

This clonotype showed up many times. The V call is TRBV28, the J call TRBJ1-2; 11 bases match TRBD1. Per the germline V gene, CDR1 is MDHEN and CDR2 is SYDVKM. V was pared by 1 base and J by 7 bases, with 14 bases of the junction left unmatched. This CDR3 spans 18 amino acids. CDR3 sequence reads: CASSLSGTGGLIFGGYTF. For the CDR3, the DNA is TGTGCCAGCAGTTTATCCGGGACAGGGGGTCTAATTTTTGGTGGCTACACCTTC.

This clonotype was observed at least ten times. This chain joins TRBV7-9 and TRBJ2-1; weak D call: TRBD2 (6 bases). Germline V gives CDR1 SEHNR, CDR2 FQNEAQ (reference sequence). The V gene lost 0 bases and the J gene lost 10 bases, with 10 bases spanning the gap. The CDR3 totals 13 residues. CDR3 residues: CASSLAREWEQFF. The DNA for the CDR3 is TGTGCCAGCAGCTTAGCGCGGGAATGGGAGCAGTTCTTC.

This clonotype was counted ten times or more. V gene TRBV6-5 combines with J gene TRBJ1-1, with D perhaps TRBD1 (5 bases). Germline assignment: CDR1 MNHEY and CDR2 SVGAGI. The CDR3 totals 14 residues. Trimming removed 2 bases from V and 4 bases from J, with 11 bases in between. CDR3 sequence (DNA): TGTGCCAGCAGTTACAGGGGCGAGGGCACTGAAGCTTTCTTT. Translation: CASSYRGEGTEAFF.

The chain links TRBV10-3 to TRBJ2-2; 10 nucleotides agree with TRBD2. CDR3 length: 15 amino acids. From germline, CDR1 is ENHRY and CDR2 SYGVKD. With V trimmed by 5 bases and J by 6 bases, 6 bases remained unmatched. CDR3: CAISPSSGSAGELFF. The DNA for the CDR3 is TGTGCCATCAGTCCGTCTAGCGGGAGCGCCGGGGAGCTGTTTTTT.

This clonotype was observed a few times. The chain is built from TRBV20-1 and TRBJ2-7; possible D gene TRBD1, 5 bases. This CDR3 contains 13 residues. Germline-derived CDR1 and CDR2 are DFQATT and SNEGSKA (reference sequence). V lost 3 bases to trimming and J lost 1 base, with 10 bases between them. The CDR3 coding sequence is TGCAGTGCTAGTAACAGGCCGTCCTACGAGCAGTACTTC. Translation: CSASNRPSYEQYF.

This clonotype was seen ten or more times. V gene TRBV18 combines with J gene TRBJ1-2, with unresolved D. V was pared by 7 bases and J by 2 bases, with 17 bases between. The CDR3 sequence is 15 residues long. Per the germline V gene, CDR1 is KGHSH and CDR2 is LQKENI. The DNA of the CDR3 is TGTGCCAGCTTAGACAACCTGGGCAAGAACTATGGCTACACCTTC. Translation: CASLDNLGKNYGYTF.

The table lists this clonotype with many counts. This sequence joins TRBV28 and TRBJ1-3, with TRBD1 as a possible D gene (5 bases). The CDR3 totals 18 residues. V shed 7 bases and J shed 0 bases, with 22 bases lying between them. Germline lookup yields CDR1 MDHEN and CDR2 SYDVKM. CDR3 residues: CASTLNVGRKSSGNTIYF. In DNA form, the CDR3 reads TGTGCCAGCACCCTAAACGTGGGGCGGAAGAGCTCTGGAAACACCATATATTTT.

This chain joins TRBV6-2 or TRBV6-3 and TRBJ2-3; D is perhaps TRBD2 (7 bases). The CDR3 has 16 residues. Per the germline V gene, CDR1 is MNHEY and CDR2 is SVGEGT. Trimming removed 6 bases at V and 4 bases at J, with 20 bases between. Written as DNA, the CDR3 is TGTGCCAGCAGCAATTCCGGGGGGCCTAGGGCAGATACGCAGTATTTT. It specifies CASSNSGGPRADTQYF.

This clonotype appeared once. V and J are TRBV5-6 and TRBJ1-1; a weak D match, TRBD1 (6 bases). This CDR3 has 13 amino acids. Trimming removed 4 bases at V and 8 bases at J, with 15 bases between. Germline V gene sequence: CDR1 SGHDT, CDR2 YYEEEE. The CDR3 region has the DNA TGTGCCAGCAGCCGCCAGGGGAGGGTAGAAGCTTTCTTT. Translation gives CASSRQGRVEAFF.

This clonotype was seen a few times. V gene TRBV6-1 combines with J gene TRBJ2-1, with a tentative D call TRBD2 (6 bases). V lost 5 bases and J lost 0, with 11 bases in between. This CDR3 region has 15 residues. Per the germline V gene, CDR1 is MNHNS and CDR2 is SASEGT. In DNA form, the CDR3 reads TGTGCCAGCAGTTGGGGGGTCGGCTCCTACAATGAGCAGTTCTTC. Its translation is CASSWGVGSYNEQFF.

The chain recombines TRBV28 with TRBJ2-1, with 7 nucleotides matching TRBD2. Germline V gene data show CDR1 as MDHEN and CDR2 as SYDVKM. V shed 7 bases, J shed 9 bases, and the junction held 3 bases outside the gene matches. The CDR3 is 11 amino acids. CDR3 sequence reads: CASTAGLEQFF. Here the CDR3 DNA reads TGTGCCAGCACAGCGGGGCTTGAGCAGTTCTTC. Full variable domain (missing parts from reference TRBV28 and TRBJ2-1): DVKVTQSSRYLVKRTGEKVFLECVQDMDHENMFWYRQDPGLGLRLIYFSYDVKMKEKGDIPEGYSVSREKKERFSLILESASTNQTSMYLCASTAGLEQFFGPGTRLTVL.

This clonotype showed up many times. Written as DNA, the CDR3 is TGTGCCATCAGTGGAGGGGAGGGGATCTATGGCTACACCTTC. This gives the protein CAISGGEGIYGYTF. This chain joins TRBV10-3 and TRBJ1-2, with D possibly matching TRBD1 (5 bases). The CDR3 sequence is 14 residues long. Germline-derived CDR1 and CDR2 are ENHRY and SYGVKD. V lost 4 bases and J lost 4, with 13 bases in between.